A selection of T cell receptor beta chains follows, all from one sample in a study of T cells in Graves' hyperthyroidism and ophthalmopathy. TCRdb re-called the multiplex PCR reads with MiXCR, one entry per CDR3 protein. The table lists some 600,000 distinct CDR3 sequences, around 13% of them singletons. Sequenced: blood. The receptors were sampled from a woman aged 30 to 39 with Graves' hyperthyroidism that later progressed to Graves' ophthalmopathy. The CDR3 runs from the conserved cysteine through the conserved F or W. D genes are given only for firm matches. For some rows the clone size is stated as once, few or many, or as a class when expanded; others skip it.

d_call	v_call	j_call	clone_size	cdr3_aa	cdr3_nt
TRBD2	TRBV28	TRBJ2-7	many	CASSQPSGRTYEQYF	TGTGCCAGCAGTCAGCCTAGCGGGAGGACCTACGAGCAGTACTTC
TRBD2	TRBV7-9	TRBJ2-7	few	CASSHPSAGVLAYEQYF	TGTGCCAGCAGTCATCCATCCGCGGGAGTGCTAGCCTACGAGCAGTACTTC
NA	TRBV30	TRBJ2-2	many	CAWGSFSGRNTGELFF	TGTGCCTGGGGCTCATTTAGCGGTCGGAACACCGGGGAGCTGTTTTTT
NA	TRBV5-1	TRBJ1-1	many	CASSLSNLQYEAFF	TGCGCCAGCAGCTTGTCAAACCTCCAGTATGAAGCTTTCTTT
NA	TRBV29-1	TRBJ2-5	many	CSANGDNMETQYF	TGCAGCGCGAATGGGGACAATATGGAGACCCAGTACTTC
TRBD2	TRBV11-3	TRBJ2-2	NA	CASSFSGRAATGELFF	TGTGCCAGCAGCTTTAGCGGGAGAGCGGCCACCGGGGAGCTGTTTTTT
NA	TRBV9	TRBJ2-7	few	CASSVSEDSFYEQYF	TGTGCCAGCAGCGTCTCGGAGGACAGTTTCTACGAGCAGTACTTC
TRBD2	TRBV7-2	TRBJ2-1	many	CASSFLPGLAGRNEQFF	TGTGCCAGCAGCTTCCTACCGGGACTAGCGGGAAGAAATGAGCAGTTCTTC
TRBD1	TRBV28	TRBJ1-3	many	CASSSSGTDSGNTIYF	TGTGCCAGCAGTTCCTCCGGGACAGACTCTGGAAACACCATATATTTT
TRBD2	TRBV28	TRBJ2-7	NA	CASMGGGAYEQYF	TGTGCCAGCATGGGCGGGGGAGCCTACGAGCAGTACTTC
NA	TRBV9	TRBJ2-6	NA	CASSVDDSGANVLTF	TGTGCCAGCAGCGTAGATGACTCTGGGGCCAACGTCCTGACTTTC
TRBD1	TRBV28	TRBJ1-2	few	CASRSQGAAGYTF	TGTGCCAGCAGATCACAGGGGGCAGCTGGCTACACCTTC
NA	TRBV7-3	TRBJ2-3	many	CASKGGSTDTQYF	TGTGCCAGCAAGGGGGGGAGCACAGATACGCAGTATTTT
NA	TRBV6-5	TRBJ1-4	NA	CASSSGDATNEKLFF	TGTGCCAGCAGTTCGGGAGACGCAACTAATGAAAAACTGTTTTTT
NA	TRBV2	TRBJ2-5	many	CASDIQETQYF	TGTGCCAGCGACATACAAGAGACCCAGTACTTC
TRBD1	TRBV29-1	TRBJ1-1	many	CSAYTTGALKAFF	TGCAGCGCATATACTACAGGGGCTCTGAAAGCTTTCTTT
NA	TRBV19	TRBJ1-4	NA	CASMTEASATNEKLFF	TGTGCCAGTATGACTGAAGCAAGTGCAACTAATGAAAAACTGTTTTTT
TRBD2	TRBV2	TRBJ2-3	many	CASLLAGERVTDTQYF	TGTGCCAGCCTACTAGCGGGAGAGCGGGTCACAGATACGCAGTATTTT
NA	TRBV20-1	TRBJ1-5	NA	CSAYGLNQPQHF	TGCAGTGCCTATGGGCTAAATCAGCCCCAGCATTTT
NA	TRBV20-1	TRBJ1-5	NA	CSATPPVNNQPQHF	TGCAGTGCAACCCCCCCAGTCAACAATCAGCCCCAGCATTTT
NA	TRBV6-2/TRBV6-3	TRBJ2-3	many	CASSYSQERTDTQYF	TGTGCCAGCAGTTACTCACAAGAAAGAACAGATACGCAGTATTTT
NA	TRBV19	TRBJ1-4	many	CASSISQVMELFF	TGTGCCAGTAGTATTTCACAGGTTATGGAACTGTTTTTT
TRBD1	TRBV27	TRBJ1-2	NA	CASSASGTGSYF	TGTGCCAGCAGTGCTTCCGGGACAGGGAGTTATTTC
NA	TRBV19	TRBJ2-2	few	CASCISANTGELFF	TGTGCCAGTTGTATTTCCGCGAACACCGGGGAGCTGTTTTTT
NA	TRBV4-3	TRBJ1-3	NA	CASSQGWDLSGNTIYF	TGCGCCAGCAGCCAAGGGTGGGATCTTTCTGGAAACACCATATATTTT
TRBD1	TRBV2	TRBJ2-1	many	CASRTGQGNNEQFF	TGTGCCAGCAGGACGGGACAGGGGAACAATGAGCAGTTCTTC
TRBD1	TRBV20-1	TRBJ2-5	many	CSASRDRAETQYF	TGCAGTGCTTCCCGGGACAGGGCGGAGACCCAGTACTTC
TRBD2	TRBV12-3/TRBV12-4	TRBJ2-7	few	CASSSGEGGYEQYF	TGTGCCAGCAGTTCGGGGGAGGGTGGCTACGAGCAGTACTTC
TRBD2	TRBV6-5	TRBJ2-2	NA	CASSYTGLGITGELFF	TGTGCCAGCAGTTACACGGGACTAGGGATCACCGGGGAGCTGTTTTTT
TRBD2	TRBV19	TRBJ2-7	many	CASSITSGRPGYYEQYF	TGTGCCAGTAGTATAACTAGCGGGAGGCCCGGATACTACGAGCAGTACTTC
TRBD2	TRBV14	TRBJ2-1	many	CASSHVVAGAHLADYNEQFF	TGTGCCAGCAGCCATGTGGTAGCGGGAGCCCATTTAGCCGACTACAATGAGCAGTTCTTC
NA	TRBV24-1	TRBJ1-1	many	CATSDTADPNTEAFF	TGTGCCACCAGTGATACCGCGGACCCGAACACTGAAGCTTTCTTT
TRBD2	TRBV30	TRBJ2-1	many	CAWSGLAERYNEQFF	TGTGCCTGGAGTGGACTAGCGGAAAGATACAATGAGCAGTTCTTC
TRBD2	TRBV28	TRBJ2-7	many	CASSLLAGLDYEQYF	TGTGCCAGCAGTTTATTAGCGGGACTTGACTACGAGCAGTACTTC
NA	TRBV29-1	TRBJ1-1	many	CSVGEADFKAFF	TGCAGCGTTGGAGAGGCCGATTTTAAAGCTTTCTTT
NA	TRBV12-3/TRBV12-4	TRBJ2-2	NA	CASSHRSGELFF	TGTGCCAGCAGTCATAGGTCCGGGGAGCTGTTTTTT
NA	TRBV19	TRBJ2-1	few	CASSISVWEEQFF	TGTGCCAGTAGTATATCGGTGTGGGAGGAGCAGTTCTTC
TRBD1	TRBV6-1	TRBJ2-7	many	CASSTLGTAMGEQYF	TGTGCCAGCAGTACCCTAGGGACAGCAATGGGCGAGCAGTACTTC
NA	TRBV6-2/TRBV6-3	TRBJ1-6	few	CATLRDSYNSPLHF	TGTGCCACCCTGCGGGACTCCTATAATTCACCCCTCCACTTT
NA	TRBV11-3	TRBJ2-4	many	CASTRQNDIQYF	TGTGCCAGCACGAGGCAGAACGACATTCAGTACTTC
NA	TRBV19	TRBJ1-5	many	CASSIEQTGGNQPQHF	TGTGCCAGTAGTATAGAACAGACAGGAGGCAATCAGCCCCAGCATTTT
NA	TRBV3-1	TRBJ2-7	many	CASSQSPRGYEQYF	TGTGCCAGCAGCCAATCCCCGAGGGGCTACGAGCAGTACTTC
TRBD2	TRBV5-1	TRBJ2-7	few	CASSFVGGLANYEQYF	TGCGCCAGCAGCTTTGTCGGGGGACTAGCGAACTACGAGCAGTACTTC
TRBD1	TRBV24-1	TRBJ2-7	many	CATSDFAGGEQYF	TGTGCCACCAGTGATTTCGCAGGGGGCGAGCAGTACTTC
NA	TRBV20-1	TRBJ2-3	many	CSGQTGYRTDTQYF	TGCAGTGGCCAAACAGGGTATCGCACAGATACGCAGTATTTT
NA	TRBV20-1	TRBJ1-1	many	CSARRLGQPMNTEAFF	TGCAGTGCTAGGAGGCTCGGACAGCCCATGAACACTGAAGCTTTCTTT
NA	TRBV5-1	TRBJ2-2	many	CASSPRTDYTGELFF	TGCGCCAGCAGCCCCAGGACAGACTACACCGGGGAGCTGTTTTTT
NA	TRBV6-1	TRBJ1-6	many	CASSPPVPYNSPLHF	TGTGCCAGCAGCCCGCCAGTCCCTTATAATTCACCCCTCCACTTT
TRBD2	TRBV28	TRBJ2-2	few	CASTLNGGWNTGELFF	TGTGCCAGCACCCTAAACGGGGGGTGGAACACCGGGGAGCTGTTTTTT
NA	TRBV3-1	TRBJ2-1	few	CASSQPYGRQGSNEQFF	TGTGCCAGCAGCCAACCTTATGGGCGGCAGGGGAGCAATGAGCAGTTCTTC
TRBD2	TRBV27	TRBJ2-1	many	CASSPGTSGRGYNEQFF	TGTGCCAGCAGTCCCGGGACTAGCGGGAGAGGGTACAATGAGCAGTTCTTC
NA	TRBV7-6	TRBJ1-5	many	CASSPYGDQPQHF	TGTGCCAGCAGCCCCTACGGGGATCAGCCCCAGCATTTT
NA	TRBV9	TRBJ2-2	few	CASSAVSVPNTGELFF	TGTGCCAGCAGCGCAGTGTCGGTTCCGAACACCGGGGAGCTGTTTTTT